Presented here are 6 T cell receptor beta chains from one specimen sequenced in a study of T cells after yellow fever vaccination. Each CDR3 protein is one row after TCRdb ran MiXCR on the 5' RACE reads. The sample includes 200,000 to 300,000 distinct CDR3 sequences, more than 3.5% seen only once; the top ten take 19%. The source material was PBMCs, sampled 15 days after the yellow fever booster vaccination. Every receptor here comes from a young man who received the YFV17D yellow fever vaccine.

A word on this clonotype: A read error may be the cause here, since a much bigger clone is one base away. J is TRBJ2-1 and V is TRBV7-8, with TRBD1 matching 7 bases. CDR1 and CDR2 (germline): SGHVS, FQNEAQ. CDR3 length equals 15 residues. CDR3 loop: CSSSWGIGGHNEQFF. The DNA of the CDR3 is TGTTCCAGCAGCTGGGGTATAGGGGGCCACAATGAGCAGTTCTTC.

This clonotype was counted ten times or more. V is TRBV2 and J is TRBJ2-1, with 10 bases matching TRBD2. The CDR3 contains 18 residues. V trimming: 3 bases; J trimming: 0 bases; junction bases outside the gene matches: 8. Germline CDR1 SNHLY, CDR2 FYNNEI. The CDR3 coding sequence is TGTGCCAGCAGTGAGGGTCTAGCGGGGGTCCTCTCCTACAATGAGCAGTTCTTC. Translating gives CASSEGLAGVLSYNEQFF.

This clonotype appeared many times. V gene TRBV6-6 combines with J gene TRBJ2-7, with 10 bases fitting TRBD1. Trimming removed 2 bases from V and 2 bases from J; junction bases left unmatched: 6. The germline V gene has CDR1 MNHNY and CDR2 SVGAGI (reference sequence). The CDR3 is 16 amino acids. DNA for the CDR3: TGTGCCAGCAGTTACAGACAGGGGGCCTCGACCTACGAGCAGTACGTC. It yields the protein CASSYRQGASTYEQYV.

This clonotype was found a few times. This chain uses TRBV12-3 or TRBV12-4 with TRBJ2-1; TRBD1 agrees at 10 bases. CDR3 length equals 15 residues. V shed 7 bases, J shed 2 bases, and the junction held 5 bases outside the gene matches. The DNA for the CDR3 is TGTGCCAGCACCGGAGGGACAGGGGCCTACAATGAGCAGTTCTTC. Protein: CASTGGTGAYNEQFF.

This clonotype was recorded at least ten times. The gene calls are TRBV7-2 and TRBJ2-5; tentatively, D is TRBD1 or TRBD2 (5 bases each). The CDR3 is 17 amino acids. Germline V CDR1 and CDR2: SGHTA, FQGNSA. V gave up 5 bases and J gave up 2 bases, with 21 bases separating them. The CDR3 coding sequence is TGTGCCAGCAGCAGAGGTCCGGGACGGGGCTGGCAAGAGACCCAGTACTTC. Its translation: CASSRGPGRGWQETQYF.

This clonotype was observed many times. This chain connects TRBV7-2 to TRBJ1-2; D gene unclear. The CDR3 loop spans 14 amino acids. Looked up from germline, CDR1 is SGHTA and CDR2 is FQGNSA. V dropped 5 bases and J dropped 8 bases, with 18 bases sitting between them. The CDR3 is CASSPFSSQDGYTF. The CDR3, as DNA: TGTGCCAGCAGCCCCTTTTCCAGTCAGGACGGCTACACCTTC.